A selection of T cell receptor beta chains follows, all from one sample in a study of T cell clones after liver transplantation. Using immunoSEQ multiplex PCR, the repertoire was profiled, and TCRdb retains in-frame clones only, with some absent. Of 75,000 to 85,000 clones in the sample, less than 85% were seen once. The input for sequencing was CD4+ T cells from blood, taken at the 22-month timepoint. These receptors came from a human patient who received a liver transplant. Some T cells may possibly be graft donor cells. CDR3s include the opening cysteine and the closing phenylalanine or tryptophan. Fields, in order: CDR3 length, J gene, V gene, clone size, D gene, CDR3 DNA, CDR3 protein. The D gene is left open where the match is weak. Clone size is shown for a subset of rows, as once, few, many or a class of expanded clone.

14 TRBJ2-2 TRBV7-6 few NA TGTGCCAGCAGAGAGGGGGGACCCCCCGGGGAGCTGTTTTTT CASREGGPPGELFF
16 TRBJ1-3 TRBV11-2 NA NA TGTGCCAGCAGCTTAGAGCTGCGGGGGCCTGGAAACACCATATATTTT CASSLELRGPGNTIYF
14 TRBJ2-2 TRBV28 NA NA TGTGCCAGCAGCCGAGCCGGGACCCCTCGGGAGCTGTTTTTT CASSRAGTPRELFF
15 TRBJ1-2 TRBV19 NA TRBD1 TGTGCCAGTATCCGCACAGGGGAGAGGGGGTATGGCTACACCTTC CASIRTGERGYGYTF
16 TRBJ2-7 TRBV5-1 NA TRBD2 TGCGCCAGCAGCTTGGCCAGCGGAGCGGGAGACTACGAGCAGTACTTC CASSLASGAGDYEQYF
13 TRBJ2-5 TRBV7-2 NA NA TGTGCCAGCAGCTTAGTCGGAGCAGAGACCCAGTACTTC CASSLVGAETQYF
17 TRBJ2-7 TRBV7-2 NA TRBD2 TGTGCCAGCAGCTTGCCTCGACTAGCGGGAGGTATCCACGAGCAGTACTTC CASSLPRLAGGIHEQYF
14 TRBJ1-1 TRBV5-1 NA NA TGCGCCAGCAGCTTGGAACAGGGTAGGACTGAAGCTTTCTTT CASSLEQGRTEAFF
16 TRBJ2-7 TRBV6-6 NA TRBD2 TGTGCCAGCACCACGGGCCGGGGGGGGGCCCTTGGCGAGCAGTACTTC CASTTGRGGALGEQYF
14 TRBJ1-2 TRBV27 NA NA TGTGCCAGCAGTTATCGGGGGATGGAGAGTGGCTACACCTTC CASSYRGMESGYTF
15 TRBJ1-3 TRBV6-6 NA NA TGTGCCAGCAGACCCCCGACGAGCTCTGGAAACACCATATATTTT CASRPPTSSGNTIYF
16 TRBJ1-5 TRBV19 NA NA TGTGCCAGTAGTATTGGTCCCCAGGGTTGGCGCCAGCCCCAGCATTTT CASSIGPQGWRQPQHF
14 TRBJ2-5 TRBV6-6 NA NA TGTGCCAGCAGACCCCAAAGGAGCCAAGAGACCCAGTACTTC CASRPQRSQETQYF
15 TRBJ2-7 TRBV4-2 NA NA TGTGCCAGCAGCCAGGGTGGGATGGGGGGTCTCGAGCAGTACTTC CASSQGGMGGLEQYF
14 TRBJ1-5 TRBV5-1 NA NA TGCGCCAGCAGCCCTGACAGGAGAGGCCAGCCCCAGCATTTT CASSPDRRGQPQHF
14 TRBJ2-1 TRBV15 NA TRBD1 TGTGCCACCAGCAGGGACAGGGGGTTTAATGAGCAGTTCTTC CATSRDRGFNEQFF
15 TRBJ1-2 TRBV2 NA NA TGTGCCAGCAACTCGGTGGACGGAACTCTCTATGGCTACACCTTC CASNSVDGTLYGYTF
13 TRBJ2-5 TRBV5-4 NA NA TGTGCCAGCAGCCACGGACCTGCTGGGACCCAGTACTTC CASSHGPAGTQYF
13 TRBJ2-1 TRBV27 NA NA TGTGCCAGCAGTTTAGAAGGGACTTTATCTAAGTTCTTC CASSLEGTLSKFF
13 TRBJ2-7 TRBV7-9 NA TRBD2 TGTGCCAGCACCTTTGGCGGGGGGTACGAGCAGTACTTC CASTFGGGYEQYF
13 TRBJ2-3 TRBV7-7 NA NA TGTGCCAGCAGCCTCCAGACTGGGGATACGCAGTATTTT CASSLQTGDTQYF
17 TRBJ1-3 TRBV18 NA NA TGTGCCAGCTCACCCCTCAGGGGCGAATTACCTGGAAACACCATATATTTT CASSPLRGELPGNTIYF
15 TRBJ2-3 TRBV19 few NA TGTGCCAGTAGTATAGATCCCTTCCCTGCAGATACGCAGTATTTT CASSIDPFPADTQYF
15 TRBJ1-2 TRBV7-2 NA TRBD1 TGTGCCAGCAGCTTAATGGCAGGGGGACACTATGGCTACACCTTC CASSLMAGGHYGYTF
12 TRBJ1-2 TRBV6-1 NA NA TGTGCCAGCAGAACAGGTTACTATGGCTACACCTTC CASRTGYYGYTF
15 TRBJ2-7 TRBV25-1 NA TRBD1 TGTGCCAGCAGTGACCCGGGACAGGGGGCCCACGAGCAGTACTTC CASSDPGQGAHEQYF
16 TRBJ1-3 TRBV27 NA NA TGTGCCAGCAGATCAACAAGGGGGAGAGTTGGAAACACCATATATTTT CASRSTRGRVGNTIYF
13 TRBJ1-5 TRBV6-4 NA NA TGTGCCAGCAGTGAAATACAGGGTCAGCCCCAGCATTTT CASSEIQGQPQHF
16 TRBJ2-3 TRBV11-1 NA TRBD1 TGTGCCAGCAGCTTAGGGGGACAGGGGGCTACAGATACGCAGTATTTT CASSLGGQGATDTQYF
14 TRBJ2-7 TRBV6-5 NA TRBD1 TGTGCCAGCAGGGCAAGACAGGGGCCCTACGAGCAGTACTTC CASRARQGPYEQYF
15 TRBJ2-5 TRBV6-5 few TRBD2 TGTGCCAGCAGTCAACCGGGAGGGCCCCAAGAGACCCAGTACTTC CASSQPGGPQETQYF
15 TRBJ2-7 TRBV11-3 few TRBD2 TGTGCCAGCAGCTTACTAGCGGGGGGTACCTACGAGCAGTACTTC CASSLLAGGTYEQYF
13 TRBJ2-5 TRBV27 NA NA TGTGCCAGCAGCTTATCGCGAGCGGAGACCCAGTACTTC CASSLSRAETQYF
17 TRBJ2-6 TRBV2 NA TRBD1 TGTGCCAGCAGTGAAAAGGGCCGACAGGGAAGGGCCAACGTCCTGACTTTC CASSEKGRQGRANVLTF
17 TRBJ2-6 TRBV7-8 NA NA TGTGCCAGCAGCGGATATCACCCACAAAGTCGGGCCAACGTCCTGACTTTC CASSGYHPQSRANVLTF
15 TRBJ1-4 TRBV4-2 NA TRBD1 TGTGCCAGCAGACAGACCGGGACAGGGGTGGCAAAACTGTTTTTT CASRQTGTGVAKLFF
18 TRBJ1-4 TRBV7-2 NA TRBD1 TGTGCCAGCAGCGGAATAGGATTTGGGACAGGGTGGGATGAAAAACTGTTTTTT CASSGIGFGTGWDEKLFF
15 TRBJ1-5 TRBV5-6 NA NA TGTGCCAGCAGCTTGGCAGGGGTCCGCAATCAGCCCCAGCATTTT CASSLAGVRNQPQHF
15 TRBJ2-5 TRBV19 NA NA TGTGCCAGTAGTATAGCGGGAGTAGTCCGAGAGACCCAGTACTTC CASSIAGVVRETQYF
13 TRBJ1-2 TRBV9 NA NA TGTGCCAGCCATAACTTAGGGGCCGGCGGCTACACCTTC CASHNLGAGGYTF
15 TRBJ1-2 TRBV18 NA NA TGTGCCAGCTCAGCCGGGGACCCGAAGAACTATGGCTACACCTTC CASSAGDPKNYGYTF
13 TRBJ2-2 TRBV7-2 NA NA TGTGCCAGCAGCTTAAAACCTCCGAGGGAGCTGTTTTTT CASSLKPPRELFF
14 TRBJ2-2 TRBV19 NA TRBD2 TGTGCCAGTAAACTAGCGGGGAACACCGGGGAGCTGTTTTTT CASKLAGNTGELFF
15 TRBJ1-2 TRBV27 NA TRBD1 TGTGCCAGCAGTTTAAAGGGACAGTCTAACTATGGCTACACCTTC CASSLKGQSNYGYTF
13 TRBJ2-1 TRBV30 NA NA TGTGCCTGGAGTGTACAGCCTTACAATGAGCAGTTCTTC CAWSVQPYNEQFF
15 TRBJ1-4 TRBV5-1 NA NA TGCGCCAGCAGCTCAACAGGTGCAACTAATGAAAAACTGTTTTTT CASSSTGATNEKLFF
15 TRBJ2-3 TRBV5-1 NA TRBD1 TGCGCCAGCAGCTTGGGGGACAGAGGCACAGATACGCAGTATTTT CASSLGDRGTDTQYF
14 TRBJ2-3 TRBV19 NA TRBD1 TGTGCCAGTTACGACAGGGGGTCCACAGATACGCAGTATTTT CASYDRGSTDTQYF
14 TRBJ2-5 TRBV7-2 NA NA TGTGCCAGCAGCCCGAGGGCGTGGCAAGAGACCCAGTACTTC CASSPRAWQETQYF
15 TRBJ1-2 TRBV18 NA NA TGTGCCAGCTCACAATATACAGGGTTTGGGTATGGCTACACCTTC CASSQYTGFGYGYTF
13 TRBJ2-4 TRBV29-1 NA NA TGCAGCGCCGAGGAGGGAGCCAAAAACATTCAGTACTTC CSAEEGAKNIQYF
19 TRBJ2-6 TRBV28 NA TRBD1 TGTGCCAGCAATCAGGGGGCGGGACAGGGCTTATTTGGGGCCAACGTCCTGACTTTC CASNQGAGQGLFGANVLTF
21 TRBJ2-3 TRBV10-3 few TRBD2 TGTGCCATCAGTGACGGACTAGCGGGAGGGAACGGGCGGATGTTTGCGGATACGCAGTATTTT CAISDGLAGGNGRMFADTQYF
17 TRBJ2-1 TRBV18 NA NA TGTGCCAGCTCACCCCGGGCTCCAAGCCCCATCCACAATGAGCAGTTCTTC CASSPRAPSPIHNEQFF
16 TRBJ1-1 TRBV28 NA NA TGTGCCAGCAGTTTAACTACAGGTATCAAGAACACTGAAGCTTTCTTT CASSLTTGIKNTEAFF
12 TRBJ2-2 TRBV2 once TRBD1 TGTGCCAGCAGGGCTAGGGGGCTGGAGCTGTTTTTT CASRARGLELFF
14 TRBJ2-2 TRBV29-1 NA TRBD2 TGCAGCGCCCAACCGGGGGGGAACACCGGGGAGCTGTTTTTT CSAQPGGNTGELFF